This TCR beta chain is drawn from a study of tumor-infiltrating lymphocytes in primary liver carcinoma. As for the study in general: Subjects consisted of male and female patients aged 30 to 69 years. Maximum tumor diameters ranged from roughly 4 to 11 cm, stage T1-T3 N0M0.

The input was approximately 500 ng total RNA; TCR beta cDNA was made from it with a constant-region primer. Three nested multiplex PCR rounds, a slightly modified ARM-PCR method, built the TCR beta libraries. A C-beta reverse primer and TRBV1-TRBV30 forward primers served in each of the first two PCR rounds, at about 10 cycles apiece. TCRdb used MiXCR to reprocess the multiplex PCR reads, holding one entry per CDR3 protein. Of around 170,000 distinct CDR3 sequences in the sample, around 60% were seen once. CDR3 length equals 16 residues. Germline V CDR1 and CDR2: MDHEN, SYDVKM. Trimming stripped 9 bases from V and 2 bases from J, with 20 bases between. Blood RNA came from unsorted whole blood; germline DNA was also extracted.

The chain has TRBV28 and TRBJ1-5; a possible D gene is TRBD1 (6 bases). This receptor was taken from a man aged 35-49 years with primary liver carcinoma and hepatitis B virus infection. The sequencing input was peripheral blood. The chain's CDR3 is CASTRDTGRGNQPQHF. DNA of the CDR3: TGTGCCAGTACTCGGGACACCGGGCGGGGCAATCAGCCCCAGCATTTT.